This T cell receptor (beta chain) was obtained from a study of graft-versus-host responses after intestinal transplantation. Germline V gene lookup returns CDR1 MNHNY and CDR2 SVGAGI (reference sequence). V gave up 10 bases and J gave up 2 bases; unmatched junction bases: 11. The CDR3 length is 15 residues. Measured with immunoSEQ multiplex PCR; TCRdb has only the in-frame clones, and not every one. The repertoire consists of over 20,000 clones, with 85% to 90% occurring once and the leading ten covering roughly 5%. This chain connects TRBV6-6 to TRBJ1-3, with 7 bases that match TRBD1. The sample was PBMCs, taken about 63 days after intestinal transplantation. This receptor was taken from a human patient who received an intestinal transplant, so some T cells may come from the graft donor. In DNA, the CDR3 is TGTGCCACTTTAGACAGGGAACAAGCTGGAAACACCATATATTTT. It specifies CATLDREQAGNTIYF.